This TCR beta chain was sequenced for a study of blood T cell repertoires in COVID-19. Whole-study context: The United States, Italy and Spain supplied acute and convalescent COVID-19 samples. The analysed material was cDNA or gDNA that came from T cells, B-cell-depleted T cells, or PBMCs.

In the authors' methods: Reference gene primer amplification gave nucleated cell count estimates. Sequenced by immunoSEQ multiplex PCR; TCRdb stores in-frame clones only, minus some. Clonal size and the V and J genes are those of that table, whereas D and trimming came from the DNA. The sample comprises some 120,000 clones, roughly 80% of which are singletons, and less than 2% rests with the top ten. Trimming removed 3 bases from V and 6 bases from J; junction bases left unmatched: 10. The length of the CDR3 is 15 residues. Germline CDR1 is LGHNA and CDR2 is YNFKEQ. The clonotype comes from a man in his 70s with acute or convalescent COVID-19. The J gene is TRBJ1-1, the V gene TRBV4-2; 7 bases are shared with TRBD1. Sequencing was done on a sample of peripheral blood. Here the CDR3 reads CASSHVYRGRPEAFF. In DNA, the CDR3 is TGTGCCAGCAGCCACGTATACAGGGGACGCCCTGAAGCTTTCTTT.